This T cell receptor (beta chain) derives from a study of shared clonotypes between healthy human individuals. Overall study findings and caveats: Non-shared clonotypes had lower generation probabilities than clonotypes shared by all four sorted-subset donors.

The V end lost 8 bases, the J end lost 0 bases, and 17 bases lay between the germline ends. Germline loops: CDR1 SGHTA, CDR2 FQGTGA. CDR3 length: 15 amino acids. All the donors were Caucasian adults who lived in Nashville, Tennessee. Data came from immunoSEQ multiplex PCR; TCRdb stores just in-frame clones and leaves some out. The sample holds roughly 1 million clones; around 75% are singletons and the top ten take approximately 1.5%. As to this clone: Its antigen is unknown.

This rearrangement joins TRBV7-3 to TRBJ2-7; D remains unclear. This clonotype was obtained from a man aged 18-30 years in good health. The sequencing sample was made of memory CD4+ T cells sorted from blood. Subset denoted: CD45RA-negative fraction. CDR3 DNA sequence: TGTGCCAGCCGCGCCGCTGCTGAAAGCTCCTACGAGCAGTACTTC. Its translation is CASRAAAESSYEQYF. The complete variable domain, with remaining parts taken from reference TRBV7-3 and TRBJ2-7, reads GAGVSQTPSNKVTEKGKYVELRCDPISGHTALYWYRQSLGQGPEFLIYFQGTGAADDSGLPNDRFFAVRPEGSVSTLKIQRTERGDSAVYLCASRAAAESSYEQYFGPGTRLTVT.